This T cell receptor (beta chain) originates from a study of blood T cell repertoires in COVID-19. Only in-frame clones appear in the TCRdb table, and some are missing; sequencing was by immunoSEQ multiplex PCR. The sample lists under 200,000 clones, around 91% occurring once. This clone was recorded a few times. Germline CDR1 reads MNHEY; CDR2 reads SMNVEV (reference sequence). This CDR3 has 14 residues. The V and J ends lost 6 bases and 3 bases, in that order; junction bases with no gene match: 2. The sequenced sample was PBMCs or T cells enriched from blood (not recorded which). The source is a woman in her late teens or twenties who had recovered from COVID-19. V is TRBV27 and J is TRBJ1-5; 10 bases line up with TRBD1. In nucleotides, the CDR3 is TGTGCCAGCAGAGGGACAGGGGTCAATCAGCCCCAGCATTTT. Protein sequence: CASRGTGVNQPQHF.